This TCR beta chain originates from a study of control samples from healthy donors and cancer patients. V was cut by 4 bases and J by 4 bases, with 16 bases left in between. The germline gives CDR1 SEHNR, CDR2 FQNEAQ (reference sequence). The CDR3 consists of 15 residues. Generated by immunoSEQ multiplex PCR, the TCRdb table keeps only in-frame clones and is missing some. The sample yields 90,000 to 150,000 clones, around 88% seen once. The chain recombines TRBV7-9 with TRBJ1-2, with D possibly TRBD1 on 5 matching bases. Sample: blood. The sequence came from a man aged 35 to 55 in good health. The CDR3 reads CASSSNPGLIYGYTF. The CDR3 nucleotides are TGTGCCAGCAGCTCAAACCCGGGACTAATCTATGGCTACACCTTC. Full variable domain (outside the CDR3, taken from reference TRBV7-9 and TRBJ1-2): DTGVSQNPRHKITKRGQNVTFRCDPISEHNRLYWYRQTLGQGPEFLTYFQNEAQLEKSRLLSDRFSAERPKGSFSTLEIQRTEQGDSAMYLCASSSNPGLIYGYTFGSGTRLTVV.